Sequencing of this T cell receptor beta chain was carried out in a study of cytomegalovirus exposure and HLA in healthy donors. In the case of this clone: The antigen remains undetermined.

CDR1 and CDR2 from the germline V gene are SEHNR and FQNEAQ (reference sequence). CDR3 length: 15 amino acids. The V gene end was trimmed by 3 bases and the J gene end by 0 bases; junction bases not matched to a gene: 2. Overall study findings and caveats: Rare TCR sequences predominated, though certain public TCRs were found in many donors. Reportedly, TCR beta sequences accurately predicted HLA-A and HLA-B alleles in most subjects.

The PCR ran on 60 Vbeta and 13 Jbeta primers. Some clones are missing from TCRdb's copy, which holds only in-frame ones; the method was immunoSEQ multiplex PCR. This table has over 150,000 clones, about 76% appearing once. The chain carries TRBV7-9 and TRBJ2-1, with 7 bases identical to TRBD2. Sequencing used PBMCs. The receptor comes from a woman in her forties in good health and CMV-seropositive. CDR3: CASSLAGASYNEQFF. The CDR3 bases are TGTGCCAGCAGCTTGGCGGGAGCCTCCTACAATGAGCAGTTCTTC. The full variable domain, in which reference TRBV7-9 and TRBJ2-1 provide the parts outside the CDR3, is DTGVSQNPRHKITKRGQNVTFRCDPISEHNRLYWYRQTLGQGPEFLTYFQNEAQLEKSRLLSDRFSAERPKGSFSTLEIQRTEQGDSAMYLCASSLAGASYNEQFFGPGTRLTVL.